These 9 T cell receptor beta chains were all obtained from the same sample, sequenced in a study of technical replicates of blood from a handful of donors. Only in-frame clones appear in the TCRdb table, and some are missing; sequencing was by immunoSEQ multiplex PCR. The sample carries about 82,000 clones, nearly 96% recorded once. Input material: T cells isolated from PBMCs. These receptor sequences come from a human donor in good health.

The rearrangement joins TRBV15 to TRBJ2-5, with a tentative D call TRBD2 (5 bases). The CDR3 spans 15 residues. V was shortened by 0 bases and J by 5 bases, with 13 bases between the two germline ends. Germline V lookup: CDR1 LNHNV, CDR2 YYDKDF (reference sequence). As DNA, the CDR3 is TGTGCCACCAGCAGAGATCCGGGGTTTGGCGAGACCCAGTACTTC. Translation gives CATSRDPGFGETQYF. The variable domain in full, completed from reference TRBV15 and TRBJ2-5, reads DAMVIQNPRYQVTQFGKPVTLSCSQTLNHNVMYWYQQKSSQAPKLLFHYYDKDFNNEADTPDNFQSRRPNTSFCFLDIRSPGLGDTAMYLCATSRDPGFGETQYFGPGTRLLVL.

This CDR3 is CASSLINSGANVLTF. For the CDR3, the DNA is TGTGCCAGCAGCTTAATTAACTCTGGGGCCAACGTCCTGACTTTC. V is TRBV7-9 and J is TRBJ2-6; D call uncertain. Germline assignment: CDR1 SEHNR and CDR2 FQNEAQ (reference sequence). The V end was cut by 2 bases, the J end by 0 bases, with 5 bases between. The CDR3 contains 15 residues.

This sequence joins TRBV6-5 and TRBJ2-2, with a tentative D call TRBD2 (5 bases). Germline assignment: CDR1 MNHEY and CDR2 SVGAGI. V lost 1 base, J lost 3 bases, and 9 bases lay in between. The CDR3 loop spans 15 amino acids. The CDR3 DNA reads as TGTGCCAGCAGTTACTTCGGGGTTCACACCGGGGAGCTGTTTTTT. Protein sequence: CASSYFGVHTGELFF.

The chain recombines TRBV5-1 with TRBJ2-7; TRBD2 might be the D (6 bases). Trimming left V 0 bases short and J 2 bases short, with 12 bases between. Germline CDR1 and CDR2: SGHRS and YFSETQ. The CDR3 is made up of 15 amino acids. The CDR3 region is CASSLAGGGAYEQYF. The CDR3 DNA is TGCGCCAGCAGCTTGGCCGGCGGCGGGGCCTACGAGCAGTACTTC.

The rearrangement uses TRBV2 and TRBJ2-5; 8 bases align to TRBD1. The CDR3 consists of 13 residues. Germline assignment: CDR1 SNHLY and CDR2 FYNNEI. J gave up 3 bases and V 6 bases, and 3 bases lay outside the gene matches. CDR3 nucleotide sequence: TGTGCCAGCAGCATGGACAGGGAAGAGACCCAGTACTTC. This encodes CASSMDREETQYF.

This chain connects TRBV28 to TRBJ2-1, with D perhaps TRBD2 (6 bases). The germline gives CDR1 MDHEN, CDR2 SYDVKM. The CDR3 is made up of 16 amino acids. Deletions cut 5 bases from V and 6 bases from J, with 20 bases between. CDR3 protein: CASSNAGTQVLNEQFF. The CDR3 nucleotides read TGTGCCAGCAGTAACGCCGGGACTCAAGTTCTCAATGAGCAGTTCTTC. The full variable domain, in which reference TRBV28 and TRBJ2-1 provide the parts outside the CDR3, is DVKVTQSSRYLVKRTGEKVFLECVQDMDHENMFWYRQDPGLGLRLIYFSYDVKMKEKGDIPEGYSVSREKKERFSLILESASTNQTSMYLCASSNAGTQVLNEQFFGPGTRLTVL.

V and J are TRBV15 and TRBJ2-7; 7 positions agree with TRBD2. The CDR3 loop spans 14 amino acids. The V gene end was trimmed by 4 bases and the J gene end by 4 bases; junction bases not matched to a gene: 7. Germline values: CDR1 LNHNV, CDR2 YYDKDF (reference sequence). This chain's CDR3 is CATSKTGTIYEQYF. DNA for the CDR3: TGTGCCACCAGCAAAACCGGGACTATTTACGAGCAGTACTTC. Drawing the rest from reference TRBV15 and TRBJ2-7, the complete variable domain is DAMVIQNPRYQVTQFGKPVTLSCSQTLNHNVMYWYQQKSSQAPKLLFHYYDKDFNNEADTPDNFQSRRPNTSFCFLDIRSPGLGDTAMYLCATSKTGTIYEQYFGPGTRLTVT.

The chain joins TRBV4-3 to TRBJ1-3; 7 positions agree with TRBD1. CDR1 and CDR2 from the germline V gene are LGHNA and YSLEER. This CDR3 has 15 residues. V was pared by 0 bases and J by 7 bases, with 6 bases of the junction left unmatched. The CDR3 DNA follows: TGCGCCAGCAGCCAAGACAACAGGGGCCGGAACACCATATATTTT. Its protein is CASSQDNRGRNTIYF.

The chain has TRBV28 and TRBJ2-7; 10 bases agree with TRBD2. Germline values: CDR1 MDHEN, CDR2 SYDVKM. V was pared by 6 bases and J by 3 bases, with 8 bases of the junction left unmatched. The CDR3 spans 15 residues. The DNA of the CDR3 is TGTGCCAGCAGCCCCGGACTAGCGGAAAACTACGAGCAGTACTTC. Translating it yields CASSPGLAENYEQYF.